This T cell receptor (beta chain) emerged from a study of T cell repertoires in cytomegalovirus infection. Overall study: Indications of both CMV infection and matching HLA type were provided by public TCR beta signatures.

Comments on this clonotype: Its cognate antigen is unknown.

General study points: HLA-C-restricted TCR beta clonotypes specific for CMV led the ex vivo response. Based on cumulative public TCR beta family frequency, carriers of CMV plus the relevant HLA were identified.

V shed 5 bases and J shed 4 bases, with 14 bases lying between them. The germline gives CDR1 MNHNS, CDR2 SASEGT. The CDR3 contains 15 residues. TCRdb fed the reads into MiXCR, producing one record per CDR3 protein. Of about 890,000 distinct CDR3 sequences detected, about a third appear once; the ten largest clones hold around 15%. The sequenced sample was cultured CD8+ T cells from PBMCs, obtained from culture after CMV antigen stimulation. The TCR sequence derives from a human donor in good health (CMV status not recorded). Some clones in this sample may be carry-over from other donors' samples. This chain connects TRBV6-1 to TRBJ2-2, with a possible D match to TRBD2 (5 bases). The CDR3 loop reads CASSTYVEGTGELFF. The CDR3 nucleotides are TGTGCCAGCAGTACCTATGTCGAGGGCACCGGGGAGCTGTTTTTT.